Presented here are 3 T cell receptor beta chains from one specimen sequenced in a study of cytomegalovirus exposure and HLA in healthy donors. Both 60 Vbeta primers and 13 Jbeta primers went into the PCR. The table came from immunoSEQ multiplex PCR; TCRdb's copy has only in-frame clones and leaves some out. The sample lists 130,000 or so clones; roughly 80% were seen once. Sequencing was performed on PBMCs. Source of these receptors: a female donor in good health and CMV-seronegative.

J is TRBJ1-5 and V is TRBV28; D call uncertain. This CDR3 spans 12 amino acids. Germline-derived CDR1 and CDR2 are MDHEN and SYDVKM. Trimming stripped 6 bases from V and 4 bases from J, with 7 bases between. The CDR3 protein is CASRIQNQPQHF. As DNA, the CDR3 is TGTGCCAGCAGGATTCAGAATCAGCCCCAGCATTTT.

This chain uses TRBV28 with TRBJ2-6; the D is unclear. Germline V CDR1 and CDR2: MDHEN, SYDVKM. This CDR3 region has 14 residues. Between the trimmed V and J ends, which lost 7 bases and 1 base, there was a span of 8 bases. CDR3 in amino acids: CASKRASGANVLTF. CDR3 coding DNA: TGTGCCAGCAAGAGAGCGTCTGGGGCCAACGTCCTGACTTTC.

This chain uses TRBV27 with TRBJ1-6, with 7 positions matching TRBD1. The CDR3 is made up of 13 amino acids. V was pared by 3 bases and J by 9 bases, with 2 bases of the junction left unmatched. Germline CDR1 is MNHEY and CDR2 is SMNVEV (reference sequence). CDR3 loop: CASSLNRGSPLHF. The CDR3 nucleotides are TGTGCCAGCAGTTTGAACAGGGGTTCACCCCTCCACTTT.